The next 16 T cell receptor beta chains were all read from a single sample in a study of T cells after yellow fever vaccination. TCRdb redid the calling of the 5' RACE reads with MiXCR, one entry per CDR3 protein. The profile shows approximately 300,000 distinct CDR3 sequences, around 11% of them singletons. This specimen was CD4+ T cells sorted from PBMCs, taken 45 days after the yellow fever booster vaccination. The source is a man between 18 and 29 years old who received the YFV17D yellow fever vaccine.

The chain has TRBV20-1 and TRBJ2-3; D ambiguous. The length of the CDR3 is 14 residues. Trimming pared 8 bases from V and 1 base from J, leaving 16 bases between. The germline gives CDR1 DFQATT, CDR2 SNEGSKA (reference sequence). The CDR3 bases are TGCAGTCCCCGCTCGAGCGACGGCACAGATACGCAGTATTTT. This encodes CSPRSSDGTDTQYF.

This clonotype showed up just a few times. V and J are TRBV11-2 and TRBJ2-7, with D tentatively TRBD1 or TRBD2 (5 bases each). Germline V gene sequence: CDR1 SGHAT, CDR2 FQNNGV. The germline V and J ends were trimmed by 5 bases and 2 bases, with 13 bases remaining between them. The CDR3 has 14 residues. The CDR3 loop reads CASSPRDGPYEQYF. The CDR3 bases are TGTGCCAGCAGCCCACGGGACGGACCCTACGAGCAGTACTTC.

The rearrangement links TRBV12-3 or TRBV12-4 to TRBJ2-2, with 11 bases matching TRBD1. The CDR3 loop spans 15 amino acids. V trimming: 6 bases; J trimming: 7 bases; junction bases outside the gene matches: 7. The CDR3 nucleotides read TGTGCCAGCAGACCCGGGACAGGGGGAAACGGGGAGCTGTTTTTT. Amino acids: CASRPGTGGNGELFF.

The chain joins TRBV6-5 to TRBJ2-3, with 12 nucleotides matching TRBD2. This CDR3 spans 15 amino acids. CDR1 and CDR2 from the germline V gene are MNHEY and SVGAGI. J gave up 6 bases and V 4 bases, and 5 bases lay outside the gene matches. CDR3 sequence: CASSSTSGGRDTQYF. The CDR3 bases are TGTGCCAGCAGTTCGACTAGCGGGGGTCGCGATACGCAGTATTTT.

This clonotype turned up a few times. This sequence joins TRBV10-3 and TRBJ2-7, with 8 bases lining up with TRBD1. Trimming took 11 bases from V and 4 from J; bases not matched to a gene: 13. CDR3 length: 14 residues. Per germline, CDR1 ENHRY and CDR2 SYGVKD. CDR3 residues: CAVDQGAKSYEQYF. Here the CDR3 DNA reads TGTGCCGTGGATCAGGGGGCGAAATCTTACGAGCAGTACTTC.

At least ten counts were recorded for this clonotype. V usage is TRBV6-6 and J usage is TRBJ2-7; D is perhaps TRBD2 (5 bases). The V gene's germline CDR1 is MNHNY and CDR2 SVGAGI (reference sequence). Trimming left V 2 bases short and J 7 bases short, with 12 bases between. CDR3 length equals 13 residues. CDR3 residues: CASSYGIPGEQYV. As DNA, the CDR3 is TGTGCCAGCAGTTACGGTATCCCGGGGGAGCAGTACGTC.

The rearrangement uses TRBV20-1 and TRBJ1-3; no clear D. The V gene lost 8 bases and the J gene lost 1 base, with 9 bases spanning the gap. The CDR3 extends over 12 amino acids. CDR1 is DFQATT, CDR2 SNEGSKA, per germline (reference sequence). In DNA form, the CDR3 reads TGCAGTTTAGACGGATCTGGAAACACCATATATTTT. Its protein is CSLDGSGNTIYF.

This clonotype was seen ten or more times. The chain is built from TRBV7-9 and TRBJ2-4; D may be TRBD1 (6 bases). The CDR3 is made up of 17 amino acids. In germline, CDR1 is SEHNR, CDR2 FQNEAQ (reference sequence). V dropped 1 base and J dropped 1 base, with 14 bases sitting between them. CDR3 protein: CASSLGGAQGAKNIQYF. CDR3 sequence (DNA): TGTGCCAGCAGCTTAGGTGGAGCGCAGGGGGCCAAAAACATTCAGTACTTC.

A few counts support this clonotype. This sequence joins TRBV7-7 and TRBJ1-1; 9 bases are a match to TRBD1. Per germline, CDR1 SSHAT and CDR2 FNYEAQ (reference sequence). The length of the CDR3 is 15 residues. J gave up 3 bases and V 1 base, and 3 bases lay outside the gene matches. The CDR3 DNA is TGTGCCAGCAGCTTAGTTTGGGACAGGGACACTGAAGCTTTCTTT. Amino acids: CASSLVWDRDTEAFF.

This clonotype was seen ten or more times. V usage is TRBV11-2 and J usage is TRBJ2-5; D remains unclear. The length of the CDR3 is 14 residues. V was cut by 5 bases and J by 1 base, with 11 bases left in between. Per the germline V gene, CDR1 is SGHAT and CDR2 is FQNNGV. CDR3 nucleotide sequence: TGTGCCAGCAGCGTTCCTGGAGCCCAAGAGACCCAGTACTTC. This codes for CASSVPGAQETQYF.

The J gene is TRBJ1-2, the V gene TRBV5-1; D call uncertain. The ends were cut back, 0 bases at V and 4 bases at J, with 16 bases in the middle. The CDR3 is made up of 16 amino acids. Per germline, CDR1 SGHRS and CDR2 YFSETQ. DNA of the CDR3: TGCGCCAGCAGCTTGGATTACGGGTCAATCTTCTATGGCTACACCTTC. Amino acids: CASSLDYGSIFYGYTF.

At least ten counts were recorded for this clonotype. The chain links TRBV12-3 or TRBV12-4 to TRBJ2-4, with 9 bases matching TRBD1. With V trimmed by 5 bases and J by 1 base, 6 bases remained unmatched. The CDR3 spans 16 residues. DNA for the CDR3: TGTGCCAGCAGTCATACCGACAGGGGGGCCAAAAACATTCAGTACTTC. Translated: CASSHTDRGAKNIQYF.

The chain combines TRBV3-1 with TRBJ2-6, with D uncertain. The CDR3 has 14 residues. The ends were cut back, 3 bases at V and 7 bases at J, with 10 bases in the middle. Germline V gives CDR1 LGHDT, CDR2 YNNKEL (reference sequence). CDR3 coding DNA: TGTGCCAGCAGCCACCTCGAAGGAGCCAACGTCCTGACTTTC. Its protein product is CASSHLEGANVLTF.

The gene calls are TRBV25-1 and TRBJ2-3; tentatively, D is TRBD2 (5 bases). The CDR3 has 18 residues. V gave up 3 bases and J gave up 4 bases, with 23 bases separating them. Germline CDR1 reads MGHDK; CDR2 reads SYGVNS. CDR3 coding DNA: TGTGCCAGCAGTGAGCAGAACCGGGATCTAGGTTCAGCAGATACGCAGTATTTT. As protein: CASSEQNRDLGSADTQYF. The full variable domain, its missing parts supplied by reference TRBV25-1 and TRBJ2-3, is EADIYQTPRYLVIGTGKKITLECSQTMGHDKMYWYQQDPGMELHLIHYSYGVNSTEKGDLSSESTVSRIRTEHFPLTLESARPSHTSQYLCASSEQNRDLGSADTQYFGPGTRLTVL.

CDR3: CATSRDTPDTQYF. The CDR3, as DNA: TGTGCCACCAGCAGAGATACCCCCGATACGCAGTATTTT. The chain employs TRBV15 and TRBJ2-3; no firm D call. This CDR3 region has 13 residues. V was trimmed by 0 bases and J by 6 bases, leaving 7 bases between them. Germline lookup yields CDR1 LNHNV and CDR2 YYDKDF (reference sequence).

This chain uses TRBV5-1 with TRBJ1-6, with 9 nucleotides matching TRBD1. This CDR3 has 12 amino acids. Germline V gives CDR1 SGHRS, CDR2 YFSETQ. J lost 7 bases, V lost 7 bases, and 0 bases had no gene match. The CDR3 sequence: CASGTGNSPLHF. In DNA form, the CDR3 reads TGCGCCAGCGGGACAGGGAATTCACCCCTCCACTTT.